These 17 T cell receptor beta chains originate from one sample sequenced in a study of T-cell reconstitution after alpha-beta-depleted transplantation in children. Unique molecular identifiers featured in how the TCRbeta library was prepared. TCRdb reprocessed the PCR reads with MiXCR, giving one entry per CDR3 protein. Among about 500,000 distinct CDR3 sequences listed, approximately 30% were seen once. The material sequenced was PBMCs from the stem cell graft donor, taken from the stem cell graft. These receptors all come from a human donor who donated a stem cell graft to a child with aplastic anemia.

The chain has TRBV10-3 and TRBJ1-1, with TRBD1 as a possible D gene (5 bases). The CDR3 spans 13 residues. Trimming took 6 bases from V and 6 from J, leaving 14 bases between them. CDR1 ENHRY and CDR2 SYGVKD come from the germline V gene. The CDR3 DNA reads as TGTGCCATCAGCCCGGGACCCCACGCTGAAGCTTTCTTT. Amino acids: CAISPGPHAEAFF.

This clonotype was seen a handful of times. This sequence joins TRBV30 and TRBJ2-5; D is undetermined. The V end lost 1 base, the J end lost 9 bases, and 18 bases lay between the germline ends. The CDR3 spans 14 residues. Looked up from germline, CDR1 is GTSNPN and CDR2 is SVGIG (reference sequence). This chain's CDR3 is CAWSGRGWSSAQYF. The CDR3 region has the DNA TGTGCCTGGAGTGGTCGAGGATGGAGCTCGGCCCAGTACTTC.

This clonotype was seen only a few times. V is TRBV15 and J is TRBJ2-7, with D uncertain. Germline loops: CDR1 LNHNV, CDR2 YYDKDF (reference sequence). Deletions cut 4 bases from V and 2 bases from J, with 9 bases between. The CDR3 extends over 13 amino acids. The CDR3 region is CATSKGTTYEQYF. DNA of the CDR3: TGTGCCACCAGCAAGGGAACCACCTACGAGCAGTACTTC.

This clonotype was detected a few times. CDR3 DNA sequence: TGCAGCGTTGTCGAGAACACAGATACGCAGTATTTT. It encodes CSVVENTDTQYF. The chain recombines TRBV29-1 with TRBJ2-3; D call uncertain. The ends were cut back, 4 bases at V and 2 bases at J, with 7 bases in the middle. The CDR3 totals 12 residues. Germline-derived CDR1 and CDR2 are SQVTM and ANQGSEA.

CDR3 region: CASRGTGLEQFF. DNA of the CDR3: TGTGCCAGCAGGGGGACCGGACTTGAGCAGTTCTTC. The chain joins TRBV25-1 to TRBJ2-1; D tentatively reads TRBD1 or TRBD2 (5 bases each). The CDR3 has 12 amino acids. V dropped 6 bases and J dropped 9 bases, with 12 bases sitting between them. Germline CDR1 reads MGHDK; CDR2 reads SYGVNS.

This rearrangement joins TRBV19 to TRBJ2-1; D is unclear. This CDR3 comprises 13 residues. V dropped 7 bases and J dropped 0 bases, with 7 bases sitting between them. Germline values: CDR1 LNHDA, CDR2 SQIVND (reference sequence). The CDR3 loop reads CASIGSSYNEQFF. The DNA for the CDR3 is TGTGCCAGTATCGGCAGCTCCTACAATGAGCAGTTCTTC.

This clonotype was observed a few times. V and J are TRBV18 and TRBJ2-5; D gene unclear. The germline CDR1 and CDR2 sequences are KGHSH and LQKENI. This CDR3 spans 13 amino acids. V dropped 2 bases and J dropped 5 bases, with 9 bases sitting between them. The CDR3 sequence: CASSPGFGETQYF. DNA for the CDR3: TGTGCCAGCTCACCAGGGTTTGGGGAGACCCAGTACTTC.

The sample holds a few counts of this clonotype. This chain links TRBV12-3 or TRBV12-4 with TRBJ1-6, with D unclear. The CDR3 loop spans 15 amino acids. V was pared by 5 bases and J by 6 bases, with 14 bases between. The CDR3 DNA reads as TGTGCCAGCAGTCCTCAAGGAGCGGGTAATTCACCCCTCCACTTT. This encodes CASSPQGAGNSPLHF.

A few counts support this clonotype. The chain has TRBV9 and TRBJ2-2, with 7 bases lining up with TRBD1. Germline CDR1 reads SGDLS; CDR2 reads YYNGEE. With V trimmed by 5 bases and J by 1 base, 2 bases remained unmatched. CDR3 size: 14 residues. CDR3: CASSDRVNTGELFF. Written as DNA, the CDR3 is TGTGCCAGCAGTGACAGGGTGAACACCGGGGAGCTGTTTTTT.

The CDR3 spells CASSLFREGSPLHF. CDR3 DNA: TGTGCCAGCAGTTTATTTCGGGAGGGCTCACCCCTCCACTTT. V gene TRBV28 combines with J gene TRBJ1-6, with D unclear. The CDR3 spans 14 residues. V was trimmed by 1 base and J by 10 bases, leaving 11 bases between them. Germline CDR1 reads MDHEN; CDR2 reads SYDVKM.

This clonotype was observed a few times. This rearrangement joins TRBV6-5 to TRBJ1-6; D remains unclear. Trimming removed 3 bases from V and 6 bases from J, with 6 bases in between. Germline V gives CDR1 MNHEY, CDR2 SVGAGI. The CDR3 is 13 residues long. CDR3 bases: TGTGCCAGCAGTTATGGGATTAATTCACCCCTCCACTTT. Its protein product is CASSYGINSPLHF.

In DNA form, the CDR3 reads TGCGCCAGCAGAGTTTTACAGGGTGTCACTGAAGCTTTCTTT. Its translation is CASRVLQGVTEAFF. J is TRBJ1-1 and V is TRBV5-1, with D perhaps matching TRBD1 (6 bases). Per the germline V gene, CDR1 is SGHRS and CDR2 is YFSETQ. V lost 5 bases and J 4 bases, leaving 15 bases between the germline ends. This CDR3 has 14 amino acids.

The chain uses TRBV19 and TRBJ2-5; TRBD1 aligns across 8 bases. The J segment lost 5 bases and the V segment lost 1 base, leaving 9 bases of the junction unmatched. CDR3 length equals 16 residues. Germline CDR1 is LNHDA and CDR2 is SQIVND (reference sequence). Written as DNA, the CDR3 is TGTGCCAGTAGTATAGGTCAGGGGGCCGAGAGGGAGACCCAGTACTTC. Protein sequence: CASSIGQGAERETQYF.

This clonotype has more than one count but fewer than ten. The V call is TRBV6-6, the J call TRBJ2-3, with a weak D call TRBD2 (5 bases). The CDR3 is 13 amino acids. Deletions cut 2 bases from V and 5 bases from J, with 8 bases between. Per the germline V gene, CDR1 is MNHNY and CDR2 is SVGAGI (reference sequence). CDR3 DNA sequence: TGTGCCAGCAGTTACAGGGCGGGAGATACGCAGTATTTT. Translated, it gives CASSYRAGDTQYF.

This clonotype was recorded a few times. V and J are TRBV5-1 and TRBJ2-1; 13 bases match TRBD2. The V segment lost 4 bases and the J segment 5 bases; nucleotides outside the gene matches: 3. In germline, CDR1 is SGHRS, CDR2 YFSETQ. The CDR3 sequence is 15 residues long. The CDR3 DNA sequence: TGCGCCAGCAGCGGGACTAGCGGGATTGACAATGAGCAGTTCTTC. Its protein product is CASSGTSGIDNEQFF.

The chain carries TRBV27 and TRBJ2-1; D not resolved. The CDR3 spans 15 residues. V was trimmed by 5 bases and J by 9 bases, leaving 20 bases between them. Germline CDR1 MNHEY, CDR2 SMNVEV (reference sequence). The CDR3 DNA sequence: TGTGCCAGCAGTCCCCGAGGTGTGTTGAGAAGTGAGCAGTTCTTC. Translating it yields CASSPRGVLRSEQFF.

There are a few counts of this clonotype. This chain links TRBV5-1 with TRBJ1-1, with unresolved D. Germline V gives CDR1 SGHRS, CDR2 YFSETQ. The CDR3 is 15 residues long. V was trimmed by 2 bases and J by 3 bases, leaving 14 bases between them. DNA for the CDR3: TGCGCCAGCAGCTTAATGGGAGAACGGGACACTGAAGCTTTCTTT. It translates to CASSLMGERDTEAFF. The whole variable domain, remainder taken from reference TRBV5-1 and TRBJ1-1, is KAGVTQTPRYLIKTRGQQVTLSCSPISGHRSVSWYQQTPGQGLQFLFEYFSETQRNKGNFPGRFSGRQFSNSRSEMNVSTLELGDSALYLCASSLMGERDTEAFFGQGTRLTVV.